This paragraph reports one T cell receptor (beta chain). The antigen is undetermined. This sample was taken from a study of shared clonotypes between healthy human individuals. The study's findings and limits: Blood alone was sampled, and tissue repertoires likely differ.

The naive CD8 fraction comprised CD45RO-negative cells positively selected for CCR7 and excluded terminally differentiated effector memory CD45RA+ cells. Each donor was a Caucasian adult residing in Nashville, Tennessee. Trimming pared 1 base from V and 12 bases from J, leaving 8 bases between. The CDR3 extends over 11 amino acids. The germline gives CDR1 SGHRS, CDR2 YFSETQ. Using immunoSEQ multiplex PCR, the repertoire was profiled, and TCRdb retains in-frame clones only, with some absent. The sample lists roughly 2,000,000 clones, over 85% occurring once. The chain has TRBV5-1 and TRBJ2-1; no clear D gene. Sequencing was done on a sample of naive CD8+ T cells from PBMCs. This TCR was sampled from a man between 18 and 35 years old in good health. Some clones in this sample may be carry-over from other donors' samples. The CDR3 nucleotides are TGCGCCAGCAGCTTGTCCTCCCTGCAGTTCTTC. Protein: CASSLSSLQFF. The variable domain in full, with the rest retrieved from reference TRBV5-1 and TRBJ2-1, is KAGVTQTPRYLIKTRGQQVTLSCSPISGHRSVSWYQQTPGQGLQFLFEYFSETQRNKGNFPGRFSGRQFSNSRSEMNVSTLELGDSALYLCASSLSSLQFFGPGTRLTVL.